This T cell receptor (beta chain) originates from a study of T cells in Graves' hyperthyroidism and ophthalmopathy. TCR beta CDR3 regions were amplified from RNA transcripts. RT-PCR in the first round (using the HTBI primer set) targeted the TCR CDR3. MiXCR, run by TCRdb on the multiplex PCR reads, gives a single entry per CDR3 protein. Of fewer than 750,000 distinct CDR3 sequences listed, approximately 15% are singletons. In the ophthalmopathy cohort, Clinical Activity Score was at least 3, NOSPECS grade at least 4, and duration under 3 months. Per germline, CDR1 DFQATT and CDR2 SNEGSKA (reference sequence). The CDR3 is 16 residues long. J was trimmed by 1 base and V by 0 bases; bases with no gene match: 7. Study results and caveats: In simple terms, a model built on 13 V-J features told ophthalmopathy apart from stable hyperthyroidism.

This clonotype was observed a few times. Its antigen is unknown. The origin of this receptor is a woman between 40 and 55 years old with Graves' ophthalmopathy. V usage is TRBV20-1 and J usage is TRBJ1-1; 8 positions match TRBD1. Sequenced input: blood. Written as DNA, the CDR3 is TGCAGTGCTAGAGATTCCAGGGGGCGGGGGAACACTGAAGCTTTCTTT. It yields the protein CSARDSRGRGNTEAFF.